This T cell receptor (beta chain) derives from a study of post-analysis software for immune sequencing data. As for the study in general: Relapsing-remitting, secondary progressive and progressive-relapsing multiple sclerosis were all included among the disease courses. Study results and limitations: TRBV5-6, TRBV5-1 and TRBV20-1 belonged to a set of about five TRBV segments that were more frequent in patients than controls.

Per the germline V gene, CDR1 is SQVTM and CDR2 is ANQGSEA. The CDR3 length is 13 residues. A few counts support this clonotype. Its target is unknown. Built from TCR beta cDNA, the libraries had unique molecular identifiers in them. Via MiXCR, TCRdb re-called the PCR reads, giving one row per CDR3 protein. Among more than 500,000 distinct CDR3 sequences listed, approximately 34% were seen once. The clonotype originates from a girl aged 2-17 years with multiple sclerosis. Input material: blood. The V gene is TRBV29-1, the J gene TRBJ2-4, with 9 nucleotides matching TRBD1. The last part of the DNA fits TRBJ2-7 better; the J call may be wrong. Here the CDR3 DNA reads TGCAGCGTTACCCCGGGACAGGGAAGCGAGCAGTACTTC. Protein: CSVTPGQGSEQYF.